A single TCR beta chain is shown here with its context. The sample is drawn from a study of blood T cell repertoires in COVID-19. Looking at the study overall: Both acute and convalescent COVID-19 samples were obtained from the United States, Italy and Spain. The cDNA or gDNA used as material had been derived from T cells, B-cell-depleted T cells, or PBMCs.

V gave up 3 bases and J gave up 8 bases; unmatched junction bases: 6. Germline CDR1 reads SEHNR; CDR2 reads FQNEAQ (reference sequence). The CDR3 sequence is 14 residues long. Source study methods: Estimated nucleated cell counts came from reference gene primer amplification. Libraries were prepared by immunoSEQ multiplex PCR; TCRdb keeps only in-frame clonotypes and omits some of them. Clone size and the V and J calls come from that table; the DNA yielded D and trimming. The table has some 46,000 clones, 88% seen once. V usage is TRBV7-9 and J usage is TRBJ1-4; 7 nucleotides line up with TRBD1. Sequencing was carried out using peripheral blood. The receptor's source is a man aged 45-60 years with acute or convalescent COVID-19. For the CDR3, the DNA is TGTGCCAGCAGCTTCCAGGGGGGAGAGGAAAAACTGTTTTTT. Its translation: CASSFQGGEEKLFF.